Below, 10 T cell receptor beta chains from the same sample are listed, as sequenced in a study of cytomegalovirus exposure and HLA in healthy donors. Only in-frame clones appear in the TCRdb table, and some are missing; sequencing was by immunoSEQ multiplex PCR. The sample includes about 140,000 clones, just under 85% of them seen just once. The sample was PBMCs. The receptors were sampled from a woman aged 25 to 39 in good health and CMV-seronegative.

This chain connects TRBV5-1 to TRBJ1-1, with D perhaps TRBD1 (6 bases). Germline values: CDR1 SGHRS, CDR2 YFSETQ. The CDR3 contains 15 residues. Trimming pared 2 bases from V and 2 bases from J, leaving 13 bases between. The CDR3 bases are TGCGCCAGCAGCTTAATAAAGGACAGCAACACTGAAGCTTTCTTT. This gives the protein CASSLIKDSNTEAFF.

The V gene is TRBV11-2, the J gene TRBJ1-4, with D perhaps TRBD1 (5 bases). The germline gives CDR1 SGHAT, CDR2 FQNNGV. CDR3 length: 14 amino acids. Trimming left V 3 bases short and J 5 bases short, with 10 bases between. The CDR3 is CASSFARENEKLFF. As DNA, the CDR3 is TGTGCCAGCAGCTTTGCCAGGGAAAATGAAAAACTGTTTTTT. The whole variable domain, remainder taken from reference TRBV11-2 and TRBJ1-4, is EAGVAQSPRYKIIEKRQSVAFWCNPISGHATLYWYQQILGQGPKLLIQFQNNGVVDDSQLPKDRFSAERLKGVDSTLKIQPAKLEDSAVYLCASSFARENEKLFFGSGTQLSVL.

The chain combines TRBV2 with TRBJ1-6; 8 positions match TRBD1. The CDR3 runs 15 residues. V shed 6 bases, J shed 9 bases, and the junction held 10 bases outside the gene matches. Germline-derived CDR1 and CDR2 are SNHLY and FYNNEI. The CDR3 sequence is CASRVPSGGVSPLHF. CDR3 DNA sequence: TGTGCCAGCAGGGTCCCCTCAGGGGGCGTTTCACCCCTCCACTTT.

The V gene is TRBV19, the J gene TRBJ1-2; D unclear. There are 15 residues in the CDR3. The V and J ends lost 8 bases and 1 base respectively, with 17 bases between them. From germline, CDR1 is LNHDA and CDR2 SQIVND (reference sequence). CDR3 nucleotide sequence: TGTGCCAGTTATTCTTGGGCCGCCGATAACTATGGCTACACCTTC. Its protein product is CASYSWAADNYGYTF.

The CDR3 region is CASSLWATYNEQFF. As DNA, the CDR3 is TGTGCCAGCAGCTTGTGGGCTACCTACAATGAGCAGTTCTTC. V gene TRBV11-2 combines with J gene TRBJ2-1, with D uncertain. The germline gives CDR1 SGHAT, CDR2 FQNNGV. The CDR3 spans 14 residues. V was shortened by 3 bases and J by 2 bases, with 8 bases between the two germline ends.

This clone was observed once. This rearrangement joins TRBV7-3 to TRBJ2-5, with TRBD2 matching over 13 bases. Germline trimming cut 1 base from V and 5 bases from J; bases unmatched to any gene: 4. This CDR3 is built from 16 residues. The germline CDR1 and CDR2 sequences are SGHTA and FQGTGA. CDR3 in DNA: TGTGCCAGCAGCTTAAAGGGACTAGCGGGGCGCGAGACCCAGTACTTC. This sequence encodes CASSLKGLAGRETQYF.

The chain couples TRBV11-2 to TRBJ1-1, with a weak D call TRBD1 (5 bases). Germline CDR1 is SGHAT and CDR2 is FQNNGV. CDR3 length equals 14 residues. The V and J ends lost 0 bases and 3 bases respectively, with 8 bases between them. CDR3 in amino acids: CASSLDGGYTEAFF. The CDR3 DNA is TGTGCCAGCAGCTTAGACGGGGGGTACACTGAAGCTTTCTTT.

The J gene is TRBJ2-3, the V gene TRBV19, with D possibly being TRBD2 (6 bases). Deletions cut 4 bases from V and 3 bases from J, with 17 bases between. The V gene's germline CDR1 is LNHDA and CDR2 SQIVND (reference sequence). This CDR3 has 16 residues. This CDR3 reads CASSTRGGRTTDTQYF. CDR3 DNA: TGTGCCAGTAGTACCCGTGGGGGGAGGACTACAGATACGCAGTATTTT.

This sequence joins TRBV6-5 and TRBJ1-4, with a tentative D call TRBD1 (6 bases). This CDR3 comprises 15 residues. Germline V CDR1 and CDR2: MNHEY, SVGAGI. Trimming stripped 1 base from V and 5 bases from J, with 11 bases between. CDR3 nucleotide sequence: TGTGCCAGCAGTTACTTGGGACAAGGGAATGAAAAACTGTTTTTT. Its translation: CASSYLGQGNEKLFF.

The CDR3 reads CASSPRLAGFANTGELFF. DNA of the CDR3: TGTGCCAGCAGCCCTCGACTAGCGGGCTTTGCGAACACCGGGGAGCTGTTTTTT. The chain combines TRBV5-6 with TRBJ2-2; 10 positions agree with TRBD2. Germline-derived CDR1 and CDR2 are SGHDT and YYEEEE. Trimming cost V 4 bases and J 0 bases; bases outside gene matches: 9. There are 18 residues in the CDR3.